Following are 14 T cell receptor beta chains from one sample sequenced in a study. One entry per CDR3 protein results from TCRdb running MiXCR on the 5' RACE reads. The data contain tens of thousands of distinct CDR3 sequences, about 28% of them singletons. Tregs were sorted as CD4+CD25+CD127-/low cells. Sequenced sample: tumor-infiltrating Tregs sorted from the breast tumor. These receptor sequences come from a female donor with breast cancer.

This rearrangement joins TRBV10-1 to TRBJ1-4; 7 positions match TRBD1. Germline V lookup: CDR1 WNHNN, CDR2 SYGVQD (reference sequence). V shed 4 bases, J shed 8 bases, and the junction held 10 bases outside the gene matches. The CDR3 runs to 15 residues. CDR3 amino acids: CASSGRGKRGEKLFF. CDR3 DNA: TGCGCCAGCAGTGGCAGGGGGAAAAGAGGAGAAAAACTGTTTTTT.

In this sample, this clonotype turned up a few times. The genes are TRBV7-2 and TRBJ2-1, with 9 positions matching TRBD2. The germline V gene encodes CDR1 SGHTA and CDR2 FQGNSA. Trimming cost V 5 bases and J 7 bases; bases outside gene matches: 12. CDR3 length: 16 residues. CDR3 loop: CASSRSLGGGVNEQFF. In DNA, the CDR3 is TGTGCCAGCAGCCGCAGCTTGGGCGGGGGGGTTAATGAGCAGTTCTTC.

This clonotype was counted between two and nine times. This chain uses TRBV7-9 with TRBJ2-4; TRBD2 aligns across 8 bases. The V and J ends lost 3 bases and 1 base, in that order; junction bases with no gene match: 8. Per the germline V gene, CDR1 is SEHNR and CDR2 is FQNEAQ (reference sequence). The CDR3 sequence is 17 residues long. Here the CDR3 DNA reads TGTGCCAGCAGCTTTAGTCCAGGGACTAGGGCCAAAAACATTCAGTACTTC. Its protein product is CASSFSPGTRAKNIQYF.

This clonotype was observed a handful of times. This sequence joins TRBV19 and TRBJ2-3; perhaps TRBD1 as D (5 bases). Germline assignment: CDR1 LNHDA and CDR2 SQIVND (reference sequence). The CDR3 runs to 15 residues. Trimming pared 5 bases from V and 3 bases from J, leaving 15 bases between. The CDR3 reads CASSSRRAETDTQYF. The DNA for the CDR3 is TGTGCCAGTAGTTCTCGCAGGGCGGAGACAGATACGCAGTATTTT.

The CDR3 region is CASSPPDRSYEQYF. The CDR3 DNA is TGTGCCAGCAGCCCACCCGACAGATCCTACGAGCAGTACTTC. V is TRBV9 and J is TRBJ2-7; possible D gene TRBD1, 5 bases. V lost 4 bases and J lost 1, with 12 bases in between. CDR3 length equals 14 residues. Germline-derived CDR1 and CDR2 are SGDLS and YYNGEE. The full variable domain, completed using reference TRBV9 and TRBJ2-7, is DSGVTQTPKHLITATGQRVTLRCSPRSGDLSVYWYQQSLDQGLQFLIQYYNGEERAKGNILERFSAQQFPDLHSELNLSSLELGDSALYFCASSPPDRSYEQYFGPGTRLTVT.

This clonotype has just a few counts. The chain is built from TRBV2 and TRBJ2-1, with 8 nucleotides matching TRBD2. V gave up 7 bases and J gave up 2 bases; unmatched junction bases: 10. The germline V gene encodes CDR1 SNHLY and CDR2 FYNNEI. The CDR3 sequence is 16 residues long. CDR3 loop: CASKSDKLAAYNEQFF. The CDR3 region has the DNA TGTGCCAGCAAATCTGATAAACTAGCGGCCTACAATGAGCAGTTCTTC. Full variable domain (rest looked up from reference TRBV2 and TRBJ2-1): EPEVTQTPSHQVTQMGQEVILRCVPISNHLYFYWYRQILGQKVEFLVSFYNNEISEKSEIFDDQFSVERPDGSNFTLKIRSTKLEDSAMYFCASKSDKLAAYNEQFFGPGTRLTVL.

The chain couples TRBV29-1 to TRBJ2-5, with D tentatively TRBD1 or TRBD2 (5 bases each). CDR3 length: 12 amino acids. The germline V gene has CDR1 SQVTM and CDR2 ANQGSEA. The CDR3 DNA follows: TGCACCATCCGGGACGGCCAAGAGACCCAGTACTTC. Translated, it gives CTIRDGQETQYF.

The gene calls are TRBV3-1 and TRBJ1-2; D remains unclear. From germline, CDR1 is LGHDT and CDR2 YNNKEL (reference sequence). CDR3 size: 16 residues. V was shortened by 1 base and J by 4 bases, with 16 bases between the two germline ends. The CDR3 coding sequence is TGTGCCAGCAGCCAAGGCGCTCCGGGCTATACCTATGGCTACACCTTC. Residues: CASSQGAPGYTYGYTF.

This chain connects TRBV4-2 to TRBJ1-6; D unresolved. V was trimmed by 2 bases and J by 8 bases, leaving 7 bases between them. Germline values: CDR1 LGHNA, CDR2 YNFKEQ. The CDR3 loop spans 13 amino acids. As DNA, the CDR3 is TGTGCCAGCAGCCAAACTAGGGATTCACCCCTCCACTTT. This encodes CASSQTRDSPLHF.

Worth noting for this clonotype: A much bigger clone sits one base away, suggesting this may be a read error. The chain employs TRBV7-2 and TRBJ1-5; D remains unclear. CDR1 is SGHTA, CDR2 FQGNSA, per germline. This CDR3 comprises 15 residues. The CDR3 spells CASSLGSQMNQPRHF. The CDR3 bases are TGTGCCAGCAGCTTAGGGTCACAGATGAATCAGCCCCGGCATTTT.

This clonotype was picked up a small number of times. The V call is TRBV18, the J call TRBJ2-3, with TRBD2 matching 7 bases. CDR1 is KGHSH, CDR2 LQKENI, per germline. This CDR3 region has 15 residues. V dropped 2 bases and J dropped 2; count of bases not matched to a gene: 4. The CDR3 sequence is CASSPAGDPTDTQYF. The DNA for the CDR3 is TGTGCCAGCTCACCAGCGGGAGACCCCACAGATACGCAGTATTTT.

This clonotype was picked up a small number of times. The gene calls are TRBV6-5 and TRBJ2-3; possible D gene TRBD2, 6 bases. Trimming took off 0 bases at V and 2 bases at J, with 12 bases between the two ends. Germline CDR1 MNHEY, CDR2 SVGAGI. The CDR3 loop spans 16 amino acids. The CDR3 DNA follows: TGTGCCAGCAGTTACTCGAGTGGGAGGTTCACAGATACGCAGTATTTT. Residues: CASSYSSGRFTDTQYF.

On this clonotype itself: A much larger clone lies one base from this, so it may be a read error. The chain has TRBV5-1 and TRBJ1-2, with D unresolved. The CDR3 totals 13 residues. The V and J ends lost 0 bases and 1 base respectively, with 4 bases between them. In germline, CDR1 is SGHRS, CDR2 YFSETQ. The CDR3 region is CASSLGSNYGYTF. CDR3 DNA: TGCGCCAGCAGCTTGGGCAGTAACTATGGCTACACCTTC.

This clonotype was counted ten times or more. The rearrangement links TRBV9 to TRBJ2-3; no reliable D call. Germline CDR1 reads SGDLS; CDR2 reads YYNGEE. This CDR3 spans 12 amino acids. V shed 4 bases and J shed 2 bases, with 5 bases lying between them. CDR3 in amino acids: CASSTHTDTQYF. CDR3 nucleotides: TGTGCCAGCAGCACCCACACAGATACGCAGTATTTT.